These 18 T cell receptor beta chains share one sample of origin, sequenced in a study of identical twins. Each CDR3 protein is one row after TCRdb ran MiXCR on the 5' RACE reads. In the table there are 210,000 or so distinct CDR3 sequences, around 6.8% of which are singletons. The same sample was also used in a study of yellow fever vaccine responses in identical twins.

The source material was memory (CD45RO+) T cells sorted from blood. These receptors all stem from a woman under 30 in good health.

The rearrangement joins TRBV21-1 to TRBJ2-5. TRBV21-1 constitutes a pseudogene. This CDR3 is 13 amino acids long. The CDR3 DNA sequence: TGTGCCAGCAGCAAAGCGGCTCAAGAGACCCAGTACTTC. Amino acids: CASSKAAQETQYF.

This clonotype was seen repeatedly, ten times or more. This chain joins TRBV27 and TRBJ2-7; D call uncertain. The CDR3 spans 17 residues. V was clipped by 3 bases and J by 3 bases, with 21 bases between them. CDR1 and CDR2 from the germline V gene are MNHEY and SMNVEV (reference sequence). For the CDR3, the DNA is TGTGCCAGCAGTTTTCGGCCTCAGAAGAACCGAGACTACGAGCAGTACTTC. The encoded protein is CASSFRPQKNRDYEQYF.

This clonotype was counted ten times or more. The chain uses TRBV12-3 or TRBV12-4 and TRBJ2-3; 10 positions agree with TRBD2. J gave up 5 bases and V 5 bases, and 4 bases lay outside the gene matches. The CDR3 is 14 amino acids. In DNA, the CDR3 is TGTGCCAGCAGTAGCGGGAGGGCGGTAGATACGCAGTATTTT. Its protein is CASSSGRAVDTQYF.

This clonotype was seen ten or more times. The chain uses TRBV29-1 and TRBJ2-3; D not resolved. Per germline, CDR1 SQVTM and CDR2 ANQGSEA. The CDR3 loop spans 16 amino acids. Trimming left V 0 bases short and J 4 bases short, with 17 bases between. The CDR3 DNA reads as TGCAGCGTTGAAGAGGGCCCCTTCATGTCAGCAGATACGCAGTATTTT. It encodes CSVEEGPFMSADTQYF.

This clonotype was counted a few times. V is TRBV7-2 and J is TRBJ2-7; 9 positions agree with TRBD1. V dropped 5 bases and J dropped 5; count of bases not matched to a gene: 10. Germline lookup yields CDR1 SGHTA and CDR2 FQGNSA. This CDR3 comprises 15 residues. This chain's CDR3 is CASSRGQGKIHEQYF. The CDR3 DNA reads as TGTGCCAGCAGCAGAGGACAGGGGAAGATCCACGAGCAGTACTTC.

This clonotype occurred many times. The V gene is TRBV20-1, the J gene TRBJ2-3; the D is unclear. The germline gives CDR1 DFQATT, CDR2 SNEGSKA (reference sequence). The CDR3 loop spans 12 amino acids. V was shortened by 0 bases and J by 4 bases, with 5 bases between the two germline ends. CDR3 residues: CSARDGPDTQYF. DNA of the CDR3: TGCAGTGCTAGAGATGGCCCAGATACGCAGTATTTT.

This clonotype has a handful of counts. The V and J genes are TRBV6-1 and TRBJ2-3; TRBD1 is a possible D gene (5 bases). Germline V gene lookup returns CDR1 MNHNS and CDR2 SASEGT. The CDR3 contains 14 residues. Deletions cut 6 bases from V and 3 bases from J, with 13 bases between. CDR3 DNA: TGTGCCAGCAGGGCAGGGTTTCAGACAGATACGCAGTATTTT. Encoded protein: CASRAGFQTDTQYF.

The chain combines TRBV15 with TRBJ2-7; unclear D gene. The CDR3 consists of 15 residues. CDR1 LNHNV and CDR2 YYDKDF come from the germline V gene (reference sequence). Trimming took 0 bases from V and 9 from J, leaving 18 bases between them. The CDR3 protein is CATSRDLVGSTVQYF. Written as DNA, the CDR3 is TGTGCCACCAGCAGAGATCTTGTGGGCTCTACGGTGCAGTACTTC.

This clonotype has only a few counts. This chain links TRBV15 with TRBJ2-5; no firm D call. In germline, CDR1 is LNHNV, CDR2 YYDKDF (reference sequence). This CDR3 comprises 15 residues. V was trimmed by 0 bases and J by 0 bases, leaving 8 bases between them. The CDR3 coding sequence is TGTGCCACCAGCAGAGAAACACGCAACCAAGAGACCCAGTACTTC. Translation gives CATSRETRNQETQYF.

This clonotype was seen a few times. The V gene is TRBV20-1, the J gene TRBJ2-7; weak D call: TRBD1 (5 bases). CDR1 is DFQATT, CDR2 SNEGSKA, per germline (reference sequence). Trimming removed 0 bases at V and 2 bases at J, with 17 bases between. The CDR3 loop spans 16 amino acids. The CDR3 sequence: CSARDEGQGGTYEQYF. CDR3 DNA sequence: TGCAGTGCTAGAGATGAAGGCCAGGGTGGGACCTACGAGCAGTACTTC.

This clonotype was counted a few times. At one of its ends the junction is not consistent with the germline gene, which may arise from a read error. CDR3 amino acids: CASSFGVAGEQETQYF. The DNA of the CDR3 is TGTGCTAGCAGCTTTGGGGTAGCGGGGGAACAAGAGACCCAGTACTTC. The V call is TRBV7-7, the J call TRBJ2-5, with 9 nucleotides matching TRBD2. The CDR3 length is 16 residues. Germline V CDR1 and CDR2: SSHAT, FNYEAQ (reference sequence). Full variable domain (remainder filled in from reference TRBV7-7 and TRBJ2-5): GAGVSQSPRYKVTKRGQDVTLRCDPISSHATLYWYQQALGQGPEFLTYFNYEAQPDKSGLPSDRFSAERPEGSISTLTIQRTEQRDSAMYRCASSFGVAGEQETQYFGPGTRLLVL.

This rearrangement joins TRBV19 to TRBJ2-5; D may be TRBD2 (5 bases). The length of the CDR3 is 14 residues. The V end lost 6 bases, the J end lost 5 bases, and 16 bases lay between the germline ends. CDR1 and CDR2 from the germline V gene are LNHDA and SQIVND (reference sequence). In DNA, the CDR3 is TGTGCCAGTAGCCACGGGCCTCAGCGGGAGACCCAGTACTTC. It codes for CASSHGPQRETQYF.

A note on this clonotype: This clone may be a read error of a much larger clone one base away. The CDR3 reads CASQTGKAYEQHF. The CDR3 DNA reads TGTGCCAGCCAGACAGGGAAAGCCTACGAGCAGCACTTC. V gene TRBV12-3 or TRBV12-4 combines with J gene TRBJ2-7, with 7 bases identical to TRBD1. This CDR3 comprises 13 residues.

This clonotype was seen a handful of times. The chain has TRBV14 and TRBJ2-7, with 7 bases aligning to TRBD2. Germline loops: CDR1 SGHDN, CDR2 FVKESK. This CDR3 is 18 amino acids long. The V gene end was trimmed by 1 base and the J gene end by 3 bases; junction bases not matched to a gene: 15. The chain's CDR3 is CASSQAAGRREKVYEQYF. In DNA, the CDR3 is TGTGCCAGCAGCCAAGCGGCTGGTAGGCGGGAGAAAGTCTACGAGCAGTACTTC.

This clonotype was detected many times. This rearrangement joins TRBV4-1 to TRBJ2-5; D is undetermined. From germline, CDR1 is MGHRA and CDR2 YSYEKL. Between the trimmed V and J ends, which lost 0 bases and 3 bases, there was a span of 8 bases. The CDR3 spans 14 residues. DNA of the CDR3: TGCGCCAGCAGCCAAGATATAAGTAAAGAGACCCAGTACTTC. Translating it yields CASSQDISKETQYF.

This clonotype was counted only a few times. The genes are TRBV11-1 and TRBJ2-7; TRBD1 agrees at 8 bases. The germline V gene encodes CDR1 SGHAT and CDR2 FQDESV (reference sequence). V lost 3 bases and J lost 7; bases outside the gene matches: 5. The CDR3 spans 13 residues. The CDR3 loop is CASSFGQGEEQYF. CDR3 nucleotides: TGTGCCAGCAGCTTCGGACAGGGTGAGGAGCAGTACTTC.

This clonotype showed up just a few times. The chain links TRBV20-1 to TRBJ2-7; 8 bases are shared with TRBD1. The germline V gene has CDR1 DFQATT and CDR2 SNEGSKA (reference sequence). The length of the CDR3 is 11 residues. With V trimmed by 6 bases and J by 6 bases, 4 bases remained unmatched. The CDR3 DNA reads TGCAGTGCAAGCGACAGGGGCGAGCAGTACTTC. Its translation: CSASDRGEQYF.

This chain joins TRBV29-1 and TRBJ2-5; D remains ambiguous. This CDR3 is 12 amino acids long. Germline V gene lookup returns CDR1 SQVTM and CDR2 ANQGSEA. Trimming pared 4 bases from V and 1 base from J, leaving 7 bases between. The CDR3 protein is CSVGAAQETQYF. The CDR3 bases are TGCAGCGTTGGGGCAGCCCAAGAGACCCAGTACTTC. Combining the CDR3 with reference TRBV29-1 and TRBJ2-5 gives the whole variable domain SAVISQKPSRDICQRGTSLTIQCQVDSQVTMMFWYRQQPGQSLTLIATANQGSEATYESGFVIDKFPISRPNLTFSTLTVSNMSPEDSSIYLCSVGAAQETQYFGPGTRLLVL.